This T cell receptor (beta chain) was observed in a study of T cell repertoires in cytomegalovirus infection. Study overall: CMV infection and matching HLA type were both indicated by public TCR beta signatures.

This clonotype was detected many times. Its antigen is unknown. TCRdb recomputed calls from the reads with MiXCR, one row per CDR3 protein. The sample lists around 710,000 distinct CDR3 sequences; almost 30% were seen once. The CDR3 is 13 amino acids. V dropped 5 bases and J dropped 1 base, with 8 bases sitting between them. CDR1 and CDR2 from the germline V gene are SGHVS and FNYEAQ. The sample here was cultured CD8+ T cells from PBMCs, taken from culture after CMV antigen stimulation. V and J are TRBV7-6 and TRBJ1-1; a possible D gene is TRBD1 (5 bases). This TCR derives from a human donor in good health (CMV status not recorded). Some clones in this sample may be carry-over from other donors' samples. The CDR3, as DNA: TGTGCCAGCAGCCAGGGAACGAACACTGAAGCTTTCTTT. Amino acids: CASSQGTNTEAFF.